This entry features one TCR beta chain sequence. Its antigen is unknown. No base-level quality is on record; no much larger clone is a single base apart. The sample carries other DNA sequences with the same CDR3. From the cysteine through the phenylalanine, the CDR3 covers 17 amino acids. Only the CDR3 region is kept as DNA, spanning 51 bases read in frame from base 1. V loses 2 bases, J loses 4 bases, and the germline ends lie 20 bases apart. The germline V gene sets CDR1 to KGHSH and CDR2 to LQKENI. At diagnosis, peripheral blood, uninvolved tumor-adjacent lung and tumor were collected and were preserved as a mix of fresh-frozen and FFPE material. For TCR repertoire profiling, blood samples were analyzed in the form of peripheral blood mononuclear cells. The data were obtained in a study of T cells in localized non-small cell lung cancer (dated by TCRdb to about 2020). With regard to the full study: Comparing tumors with uninvolved tumor-adjacent lungs, the study looked at the T cell repertoires of about 240 patients with early-stage NSCLC. The cohort was made up of roughly 250 treatment-naive NSCLC patients whose localized lung tumors had been resected. A mean age of roughly 64 years was recorded for the NSCLC patients, of whom around 120 were male and 90 to 110 were female.

The immunoSEQ Assay was used to sequence TCR beta CDR3 regions from DNA. As for the authors' bioinformatics: T cell density was computed as TCR beta template counts normalized to usable DNA estimated by amplifying housekeeping genes. The preseqR package was used to estimate richness by extrapolating to 400,000 templates for PBMC samples and to 120,000 templates for tissue samples. Clonality was defined by subtracting Pielou's evenness from one. Tissue-enriched TCRs were identified by differential abundance testing using productive amino-acid clonotypes, minimum total count 5 and alpha 0.1. Repertoire overlap between compartments was quantified with the Jaccard Index and Morisita Overlap Index. TCR beta CDR3s were clustered by GLIPH together with public tetramer-defined viral CDR3s, and at least three viral sequences plus V-gene enrichment were required for viral motifs. Drawn from immuneACCESS, this table holds only the in-frame rearrangements with V and J called that TCRdb kept. Clones are partly lost; checked studies trace under half to an unresolved V gene and leave the rest unexplained. The DNA was the basis for D and trimming; V, J and clone size are from that table. The sample includes fewer than 25,000 clones, with 70% to 90% observed a single time. Less than 8.5% of the sample lies in the top ten.

What the authors observed across the whole study: A median of around 60 of the top 100 tumor clones turned up in the paired uninvolved adjacent lung, and 25 to 30 of those clones also ranked among the top 100 of that same adjacent lung. Multi-region tumor sequencing was not performed, so intratumor heterogeneity could not be excluded. Uninvolved tumor-adjacent lung showed the highest T cell clonality, higher than tumor, which suggests more focused antigenic responses in the uninvolved tumor-adjacent lung. Higher blood T cell density associated with longer overall survival, while higher adjacent-lung clonality associated with shorter survival. Because the study design was exploratory, TCR variables were selected using unadjusted p-values without false-discovery rate correction.

The sequence came from a male donor at least 60 years old with stage I squamous cell lung carcinoma. Recombination joined TRBV18 with TRBJ1-1; TRBD1 could be the D gene, as 6 bases match. Sequences were derived from peripheral blood, sampled before any cancer treatment. The nucleotide sequence reads as follows: TGTGCCAGCTCACCATATAGGGATAGGGGGTTCGGCACTGAAGCTTTCTTT. Translated, it gives CASSPYRDRGFGTEAFF.